This paragraph covers one T cell receptor beta chain sequence. No antigen is known for it. This record belongs to a study of T cell responses to AZD1222 COVID-19 vaccine. General study points: Spike-specific TCR breadth and depth rose after two AZD1222 doses.

Germline V lookup: CDR1 LNHDA, CDR2 SQIVND (reference sequence). The V end was cut by 2 bases, the J end by 7 bases, with 18 bases between. CDR3 size: 16 residues. Profiling relied on immunoSEQ multiplex PCR, and the TCRdb table lists in-frame clones only, not all of them. The sample records some 99,000 clones, about 90% being singletons. The chain uses TRBV19 and TRBJ2-1; D is perhaps TRBD1 (5 bases). The material sequenced was peripheral blood, taken on day 0 of AZD1222 vaccination. The origin of this receptor is an adult in good health. CDR3 sequence (DNA): TGTGCCAGTAGTATATTTCCACCGCAGGGCCCAAATGAGCAGTTCTTC. Its protein product is CASSIFPPQGPNEQFF.